The 5 T cell receptor beta chains reported below all come from one sample, sequenced in a study of cytomegalovirus exposure and HLA in healthy donors. TCRdb's copy holds only in-frame clones and misses some; the assay was immunoSEQ multiplex PCR. The sample has tens of thousands of clones, around 88% seen once. The sample taken for sequencing was PBMCs. Every receptor here comes from a woman younger than 35 in good health and CMV-seronegative.

The chain recombines TRBV19 with TRBJ2-3; D remains unclear. V was cut by 1 base and J by 6 bases, with 2 bases left in between. The length of the CDR3 is 11 residues. Germline V gene data show CDR1 as LNHDA and CDR2 as SQIVND (reference sequence). This CDR3 is CASSIADTQYF. CDR3 DNA: TGTGCCAGTAGTATAGCGGATACGCAGTATTTT.

This clone was recorded once. The chain couples TRBV29-1 to TRBJ2-2; D is uncertain. The V end was cut by 1 base, the J end by 2 bases, with 14 bases between. In germline, CDR1 is SQVTM, CDR2 ANQGSEA. The CDR3 loop spans 16 amino acids. The CDR3 spells CSVEGVSGLNTGELFF. In DNA, the CDR3 is TGCAGCGTTGAAGGGGTCAGTGGGCTTAACACCGGGGAGCTGTTTTTT.

This clone was seen just once. The rearrangement links TRBV5-6 to TRBJ1-2; TRBD1 is a possible D gene (6 bases). This CDR3 comprises 13 residues. From germline, CDR1 is SGHDT and CDR2 YYEEEE. V shed 2 bases and J shed 7 bases, with 12 bases lying between them. CDR3 sequence reads: CASSFSGEGGYTF. The CDR3 DNA is TGTGCCAGCAGCTTTTCAGGGGAGGGTGGCTACACCTTC. Using reference TRBV5-6 and TRBJ1-2 for the parts outside the CDR3, the full variable domain is DAGVTQSPTHLIKTRGQQVTLRCSPKSGHDTVSWYQQALGQGPQFIFQYYEEEERQRGNFPDRFSGHQFPNYSSELNVNALLLGDSALYLCASSFSGEGGYTFGSGTRLTVV.

The table lists this clone with a count of one. The chain recombines TRBV5-4 with TRBJ1-4; TRBD1 aligns across 8 bases. V was clipped by 5 bases and J by 10 bases; unmatched bases: 7. This CDR3 is built from 13 residues. Germline-derived CDR1 and CDR2 are SGHNT and YYREEE (reference sequence). This CDR3 reads CASSPRQGRKLFF. CDR3 in DNA: TGTGCCAGCAGTCCGCGACAGGGGAGAAAACTGTTTTTT.

V and J are TRBV4-1 and TRBJ1-5, with D unclear. V was shortened by 1 base and J by 0 bases, with 7 bases between the two germline ends. CDR3 length: 15 amino acids. CDR1 and CDR2 from the germline V gene are MGHRA and YSYEKL. The chain's CDR3 is CASSQGLISNQPQHF. CDR3 DNA: TGCGCCAGCAGCCAAGGACTGATTAGCAATCAGCCCCAGCATTTT.